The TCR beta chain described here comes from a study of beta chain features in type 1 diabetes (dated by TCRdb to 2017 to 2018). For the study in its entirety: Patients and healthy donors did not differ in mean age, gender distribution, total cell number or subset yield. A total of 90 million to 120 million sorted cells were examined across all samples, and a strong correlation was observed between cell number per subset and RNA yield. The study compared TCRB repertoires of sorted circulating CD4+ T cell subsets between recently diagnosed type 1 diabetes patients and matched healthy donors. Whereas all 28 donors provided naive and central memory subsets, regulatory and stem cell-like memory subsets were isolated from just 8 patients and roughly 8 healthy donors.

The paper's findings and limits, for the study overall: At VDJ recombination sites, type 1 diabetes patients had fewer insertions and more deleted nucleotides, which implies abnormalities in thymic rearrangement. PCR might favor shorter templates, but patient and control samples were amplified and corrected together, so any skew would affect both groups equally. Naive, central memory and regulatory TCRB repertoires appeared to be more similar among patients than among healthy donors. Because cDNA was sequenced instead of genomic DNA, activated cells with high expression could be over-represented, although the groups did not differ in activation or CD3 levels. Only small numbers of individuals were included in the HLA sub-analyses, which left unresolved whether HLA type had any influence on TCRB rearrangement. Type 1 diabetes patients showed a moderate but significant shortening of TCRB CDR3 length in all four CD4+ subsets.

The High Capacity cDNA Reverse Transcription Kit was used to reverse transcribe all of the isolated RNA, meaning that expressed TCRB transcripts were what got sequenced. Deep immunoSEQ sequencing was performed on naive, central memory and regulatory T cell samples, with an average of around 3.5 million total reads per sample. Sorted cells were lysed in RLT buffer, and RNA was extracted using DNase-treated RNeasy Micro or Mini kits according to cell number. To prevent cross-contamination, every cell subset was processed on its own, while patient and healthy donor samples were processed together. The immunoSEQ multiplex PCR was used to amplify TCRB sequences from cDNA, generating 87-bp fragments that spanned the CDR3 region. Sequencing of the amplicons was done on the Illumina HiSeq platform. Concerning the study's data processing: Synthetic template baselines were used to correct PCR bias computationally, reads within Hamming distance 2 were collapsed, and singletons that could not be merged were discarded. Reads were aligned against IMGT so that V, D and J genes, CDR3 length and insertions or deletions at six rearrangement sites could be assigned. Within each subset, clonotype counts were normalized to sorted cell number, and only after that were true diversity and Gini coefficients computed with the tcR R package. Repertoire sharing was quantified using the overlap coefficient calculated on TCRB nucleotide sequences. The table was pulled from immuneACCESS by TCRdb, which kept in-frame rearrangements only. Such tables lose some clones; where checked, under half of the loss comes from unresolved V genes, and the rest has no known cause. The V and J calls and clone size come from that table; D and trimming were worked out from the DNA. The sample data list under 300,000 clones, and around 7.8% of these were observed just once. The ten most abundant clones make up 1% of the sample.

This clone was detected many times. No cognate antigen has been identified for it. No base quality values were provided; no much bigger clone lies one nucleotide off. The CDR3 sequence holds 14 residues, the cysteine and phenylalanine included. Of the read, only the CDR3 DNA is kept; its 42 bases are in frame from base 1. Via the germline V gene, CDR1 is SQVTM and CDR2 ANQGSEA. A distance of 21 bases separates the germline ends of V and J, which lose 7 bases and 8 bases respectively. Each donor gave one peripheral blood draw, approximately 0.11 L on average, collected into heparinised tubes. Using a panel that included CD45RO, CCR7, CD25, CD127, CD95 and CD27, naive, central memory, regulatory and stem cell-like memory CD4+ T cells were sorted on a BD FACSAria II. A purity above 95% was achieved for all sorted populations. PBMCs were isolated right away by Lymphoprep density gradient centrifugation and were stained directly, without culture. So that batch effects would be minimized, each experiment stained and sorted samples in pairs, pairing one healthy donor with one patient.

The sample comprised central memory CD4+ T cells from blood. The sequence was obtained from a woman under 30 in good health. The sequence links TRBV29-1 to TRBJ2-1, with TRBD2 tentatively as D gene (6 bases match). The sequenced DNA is TGCAGCGCCCAGGAGGGGAGGAGCCAGGATGAGCAGTTCTTC. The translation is CSAQEGRSQDEQFF.